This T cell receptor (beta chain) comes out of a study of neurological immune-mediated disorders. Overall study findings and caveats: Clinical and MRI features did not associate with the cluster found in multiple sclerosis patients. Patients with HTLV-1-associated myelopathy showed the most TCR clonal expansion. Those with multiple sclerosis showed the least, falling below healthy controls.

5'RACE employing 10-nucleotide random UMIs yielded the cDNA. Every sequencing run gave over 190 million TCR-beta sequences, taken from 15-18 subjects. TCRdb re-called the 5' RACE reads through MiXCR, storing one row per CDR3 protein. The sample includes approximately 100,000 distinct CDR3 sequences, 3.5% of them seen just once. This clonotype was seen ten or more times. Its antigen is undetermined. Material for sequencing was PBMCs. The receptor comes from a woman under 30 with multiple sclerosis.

The DNA of the CDR3 is TGTGCCAGCAGCCCCCGTTTCAGCACAGATACGCAGTATTTT. Translation: CASSPRFSTDTQYF. V is TRBV6-5 and J is TRBJ2-3; D unclear. Looked up from germline, CDR1 is MNHEY and CDR2 is SVGAGI. Deletions cut 6 bases from V and 0 bases from J, with 10 bases between. The CDR3 is 14 residues long.